Listed below are T cell receptor beta chains from one sample, sequenced in a study of cytotoxic CD8 clonotypes in ibrutinib-treated CLL. Sequencing was performed with immunoSEQ multiplex PCR; in TCRdb, only in-frame clones are kept and a portion is missing. The sample holds approximately 100,000 clones, approximately 58% seen once. The sequences come from PBMCs, collected after 24 months of ibrutinib treatment. The receptors derive from a human donor with chronic lymphocytic leukemia. Each CDR3 is given with its conserved first and last residue. A D gene is named only where the DNA matches it firmly. Clone sizes are given selectively: once, few, many, or a class where the clone is expanded.

TRBJ2-7 | TRBV4-1 | - | - | CASSQTPAFYEQYF | TGCGCCAGCAGCCAAACTCCAGCCTTCTACGAGCAGTACTTC
TRBJ2-7 | TRBV29-1 | - | - | CSVAADTYEQYF | TGCAGCGTTGCCGCAGATACCTACGAGCAGTACTTC
TRBJ2-5 | TRBV9 | - | - | CASSLGVWEETQYF | TGTGCCAGCAGCCTTGGAGTCTGGGAAGAGACCCAGTACTTC
TRBJ2-1 | TRBV5-1 | - | TRBD2 | CASSFGTSSYNEQFF | TGCGCCAGCAGCTTCGGGACTAGCTCCTACAATGAGCAGTTCTTC
TRBJ2-5 | TRBV5-1 | many | TRBD1 | CASSPRQGAETQYF | TGCGCCAGCAGCCCGCGACAGGGCGCAGAGACCCAGTACTTC
TRBJ1-6 | TRBV21-1 | - | - | CASSKEKGRYNSPLHF | TGTGCCAGCAGCAAGGAGAAGGGGCGATATAATTCACCCCTCCACTTT
TRBJ2-5 | TRBV5-4 | - | TRBD2 | CASNILAGAQETQYF | TGTGCCAGCAACATTTTAGCGGGGGCCCAAGAGACCCAGTACTTC
TRBJ2-1 | TRBV15 | - | TRBD2 | CATSRGLAGGRSYNEQFF | TGTGCCACCAGCAGGGGACTAGCGGGGGGGAGGTCCTACAATGAGCAGTTCTTC
TRBJ2-1 | TRBV6-4 | - | - | CASSDGVTNEQFF | TGTGCCAGCAGTGATGGGGTAACCAATGAGCAGTTCTTC
TRBJ2-1 | TRBV6-5 | - | - | CASGYNEQFF | TGTGCCAGCGGTTACAATGAGCAGTTCTTC
TRBJ2-1 | TRBV7-7 | - | - | CASSLGPVAYNEQFF | TGTGCTAGCAGCTTAGGTCCCGTGGCCTACAATGAGCAGTTCTTC
TRBJ2-3 | TRBV5-6 | - | - | CASSLVQGRTDTQYF | TGTGCCAGCAGCTTGGTACAGGGTAGGACAGATACGCAGTATTTT